These 13 T cell receptor beta chains were sequenced from one sample in a study of blood T cell repertoires in COVID-19. Produced via immunoSEQ multiplex PCR; TCRdb's table is partial and in-frame only. This sample carries about 360,000 clones, around four fifths of them seen once, and the ten largest clones take under 3%. What was sequenced was peripheral blood. The receptors were sampled from a man aged 30-40 years with active or convalescent COVID-19.

This clone was found a few times. The chain combines TRBV6-1 with TRBJ1-1; no clear D gene. The V end lost 3 bases, the J end lost 3 bases, and 8 bases lay between the germline ends. The CDR3 has 13 amino acids. Germline CDR1 MNHNS, CDR2 SASEGT. The CDR3 DNA reads as TGTGCCAGCAGTGATGCCAGTGACACTGAAGCTTTCTTT. Amino acids: CASSDASDTEAFF.

V gene TRBV11-3 combines with J gene TRBJ2-3, with TRBD1 as a possible D gene (6 bases). Trimming removed 0 bases from V and 6 bases from J, with 16 bases in between. Germline lookup yields CDR1 SGHNT and CDR2 YENEEA. The length of the CDR3 is 16 residues. CDR3 protein: CASSLDQQGPWDTQYF. The CDR3 DNA reads TGTGCCAGCAGCTTAGATCAACAGGGACCCTGGGATACGCAGTATTTT. The variable domain in full, completed from reference TRBV11-3 and TRBJ2-3, reads EAGVVQSPRYKIIEKKQPVAFWCNPISGHNTLYWYLQNLGQGPELLIRYENEEAVDDSQLPKDRFSAERLKGVDSTLKIQPAELGDSAVYLCASSLDQQGPWDTQYFGPGTRLTVL.

The rearrangement uses TRBV5-4 and TRBJ2-2; TRBD1 matches at 7 bases. The V segment lost 0 bases and the J segment 3 bases; nucleotides outside the gene matches: 2. CDR3 length: 15 amino acids. From germline, CDR1 is SGHNT and CDR2 YYREEE (reference sequence). Written as DNA, the CDR3 is TGTGCCAGCAGCTTGGGTCAGGGGGACACCGGGGAGCTGTTTTTT. Translating gives CASSLGQGDTGELFF.

The rearrangement joins TRBV7-9 to TRBJ1-1, with 7 bases aligning to TRBD1. Germline CDR1 reads SEHNR; CDR2 reads FQNEAQ (reference sequence). Trimming took 3 bases from V and 2 from J; bases not matched to a gene: 3. The CDR3 loop spans 14 amino acids. In nucleotides, the CDR3 is TGTGCCAGCAGCTTCGGACAGGCAAACACTGAAGCTTTCTTT. Residues: CASSFGQANTEAFF.

V usage is TRBV30 and J usage is TRBJ2-1, with D possibly being TRBD1 (5 bases). Germline V lookup: CDR1 GTSNPN, CDR2 SVGIG (reference sequence). The CDR3 extends over 13 amino acids. The V gene lost 7 bases and the J gene lost 6 bases, with 16 bases spanning the gap. As DNA, the CDR3 is TGTGCCTTACCAGGGTTAGACGGCAATGAGCAGTTCTTC. Translation gives CALPGLDGNEQFF.

CDR3 DNA sequence: TGTGCCAGCAGTTCGCCGGGACACTTGAACACTGAAGCTTTCTTT. Its translation: CASSSPGHLNTEAFF. The chain links TRBV6-6 to TRBJ1-1; D is perhaps TRBD1 (6 bases). Germline V lookup: CDR1 MNHNY, CDR2 SVGAGI (reference sequence). V lost 4 bases and J lost 0, with 12 bases in between. The length of the CDR3 is 15 residues.

The J gene is TRBJ1-4, the V gene TRBV19; TRBD1 is a possible D gene (5 bases). CDR1 is LNHDA, CDR2 SQIVND, per germline (reference sequence). The CDR3 runs to 15 residues. The germline V and J ends were trimmed by 7 bases and 3 bases, with 15 bases remaining between them. CDR3 region: CASTAPRVSNEKLFF. The CDR3 nucleotides are TGTGCCAGTACTGCCCCCAGGGTCTCTAATGAAAAACTGTTTTTT.

The chain uses TRBV7-2 and TRBJ2-7; 8 positions match TRBD1. The ends lost 4 bases at V and 3 bases at J; junction bases unmatched: 5. Per the germline V gene, CDR1 is SGHTA and CDR2 is FQGNSA. The CDR3 is 14 amino acids. CDR3 bases: TGTGCCAGCAGCTCCAGACAGGGGCTCTACGAGCAGTACTTC. This encodes CASSSRQGLYEQYF.

Concerning this clone: Germline and junction disagree at one end, which may indicate a read error. This chain links TRBV5-7 with TRBJ1-1; TRBD1 is a possible D gene (5 bases). TRBV5-7 is treated as an ORF (open reading frame) with a function not yet certain. This CDR3 is 15 amino acids long. The CDR3 DNA follows: TGTGCCAGCAGTTTGGCAACCAGGGCGAACACTGAAGCTTTCTTT. This gives the protein CASSLATRANTEAFF.

The chain carries TRBV7-2 and TRBJ2-1; D unresolved. CDR1 and CDR2 from the germline V gene are SGHTA and FQGNSA. This CDR3 has 14 residues. The V end was cut by 4 bases, the J end by 4 bases, with 11 bases between. This CDR3 reads CASSSTAIYNEQFF. The CDR3 DNA reads TGTGCCAGCAGCTCAACAGCTATATACAATGAGCAGTTCTTC.

This clone has only a few counts. This chain joins TRBV3-1 (or the pseudogene TRBV3-2) and TRBJ1-2; no clear D. This CDR3 has 19 amino acids. Trimming took off 5 bases at V and 2 bases at J, with 27 bases between the two ends. Looked up from germline, CDR1 is LGHDT and CDR2 is YNNKEL (reference sequence). The CDR3 DNA sequence: TGTGCCAGCAGCGCAGATGCCTATAGCGTAGGGAAAGGCAACTATGGCTACACCTTC. It codes for CASSADAYSVGKGNYGYTF.

There are a few counts of this clone. The J gene is TRBJ2-2, the V gene TRBV5-1, with D possibly being TRBD2 (6 bases). The V end was cut by 4 bases, the J end by 11 bases, with 9 bases between. The germline V gene has CDR1 SGHRS and CDR2 YFSETQ. The CDR3 consists of 11 residues. CDR3 residues: CASSATRELFF. Here the CDR3 DNA reads TGCGCCAGCAGCGCGACTAGAGAGCTGTTTTTT.

This chain's CDR3 is CASSLGSAGSNSPLHF. DNA of the CDR3: TGTGCCAGCAGCTTAGGTTCGGCAGGCAGTAATTCACCCCTCCACTTT. The chain links TRBV7-9 to TRBJ1-6; D is undetermined. Trimming removed 1 base from V and 6 bases from J, with 13 bases in between. From germline, CDR1 is SEHNR and CDR2 FQNEAQ (reference sequence). This CDR3 has 16 residues.